The entry that follows covers one TCR beta chain sequence. Its antigen is not yet known. The input lacks base qualities; no much larger clone sits a single base away. This entry is derived from a study of T cell responses to AZD1222 COVID-19 vaccine (dated by TCRdb to the early 2020s). Concerning the study at large: AZD1222 recipients given second doses at about 4 weeks or at about 12 weeks were pooled, since spike-specific TCR depth and breadth were not found to differ between the two schedules. Trial participants were enrolled into age subgroups of 18-55, 56-69 and 70-plus years, which contained roughly 140, 27 and 60 TCR-sequenced participants, respectively. TCR sequencing was performed for 230 to 250 trial participants, of whom about 210 were given two doses of AZD1222 and 26 were given two doses of MenACWY control vaccine.

A distance of 8 bases separates the germline ends of V and J, which lose 1 base and 0 bases respectively. Reading the germline V gene gives CDR1 SGHRS and CDR2 YFSETQ. The CDR3 has 15 amino acids, counting the end cysteine and phenylalanine. The sequence is cut down to CDR3 DNA, 45 bases in frame from base 1. The CDR3 regions of human TCRbeta chains were subjected to immunosequencing. On the study's bioinformatics: TCRs in the repertoires were compared against a reference library of SARS-CoV-2-specific TCRs that had been generated with the MIRA antigen-specificity platform. Breadth was defined as the fraction of unique TCRs that were SARS-CoV-2-associated. Depth was defined as the fraction of total T cells that were SARS-CoV-2-associated. Using the MIRA data, each spike-specific TCR was assigned both to the spike region to which the TCR was reactive and to a CD4 or CD8 class. Log10-transformed breadth and depth values were compared by one-way ANOVA with Sidak's multiple comparisons tests. The table comes from immuneACCESS by way of TCRdb, which keeps in-frame sequences with V and J called. Part of the clones is missing from these tables; in studies checked, under half for an unresolved V gene and the rest for unknown reasons. Clone size and V and J calls were adopted from that table, with D and trimming inferred from the DNA. Within this sample are 120,000 or so clones, with 90% of them counted one time only. Just over 7% of the sample goes to the ten largest clones.

This specimen's time point label, per the study, means: baseline before first vaccination. The vaccinee samples were drawn from two UK trials, COV001 and COV002, one of which was a single-blind randomized controlled phase 2/3 trial testing AZD1222 (ChAdOx1 nCoV-19) in healthy adults. For TCRbeta chain sequencing, PBMC samples from trial participants were taken at day 0 and at day 28 after the second dose. The full study reports these points: Reportedly, almost half of the unique spike-specific TCRs recognized epitopes lying outside the regions that are mutated in the B.1.351 and B.1.1.7 variants. The 56-69-year group was small, and its depth increase did not reach significance, likely because of low power. Because no day 14 peak-response samples were available, repertoires were characterized only after the peak T cell response. Conclusions about previously exposed vaccinees are limited, since just six or seven AZD1222 recipients were seropositive for SARS-CoV-2 at baseline. After two AZD1222 doses, both the breadth and the depth of spike-specific TCRs were significantly higher than at day 0 and than in MenACWY recipients. CD4 TCRs associated with the vaccine covered the entire spike protein, and the dominant responses were in regions 160-218 and 743-854. Participants were mostly white British, with more females than males. The authors suggested clonal diversity may have been underestimated.

This TCR was sampled from an adult in good health. Sequencing used peripheral blood, obtained on day 0 of AZD1222 vaccination. The rearrangement joined TRBV5-1 to TRBJ2-1; the D gene assignment is ambiguous. This receptor carries the CDR3 CASSLFSGSYNEQFF. The bases read TGCGCCAGCAGCTTGTTTAGTGGCTCCTACAATGAGCAGTTCTTC.